This record looks at one TCR beta chain sequence and its context. Its antigen is not identified. Method: immunoSEQ multiplex PCR; TCRdb's copy keeps in-frame clones and lacks some. In the table there are under 80,000 clones, more than 80% of which are singletons. This specimen belongs to a study of OX40 agonist ivuxolimab in advanced cancers. Overall study results and limits: At 0.1 to 3.0 mg/kg and by week 6, CD4+ and CD8+ T cells in the blood had expanded clonally.

The J segment lost 6 bases and the V segment lost 8 bases, leaving 7 bases of the junction unmatched. The CDR3 totals 14 residues. The germline CDR1 and CDR2 sequences are MNHEY and SVGAGI. Sequenced material: CD4+ or CD8+ T cells sorted from blood, taken in a trial of the OX40 agonist ivuxolimab. The clonotype comes from an adult with an advanced solid tumor such as melanoma, head and neck, liver or kidney cancer. V and J are TRBV6-5 and TRBJ1-5; 10 bases align to TRBD1. CDR3 nucleotides: TGTGCCAGCGGGGGACAGGGGAAAGGTCAGCCCCAGCATTTT. Protein product: CASGGQGKGQPQHF.